These T cell receptor beta chains were read from a single sample in a study of blood T cell repertoires in COVID-19. Using immunoSEQ multiplex PCR, the repertoire was profiled, and TCRdb retains in-frame clones only, with some absent. In the table there are tens of thousands of clones, about 91% of which are singletons. The sequencing sample was made of peripheral blood. These TCRs come from a human donor with active COVID-19. The donor label of this sample is uncertain. Both conserved end residues are trimmed from each CDR3.

j_gene	v_gene	CDR3aa
TRBJ2-7	TRBV3-1/TRBV3-2	ASSQGITGSYEQY
TRBJ2-7	TRBV7-2	ASSLYYEQY
TRBJ2-7	TRBV14	ASSQLTSRYEQY
TRBJ2-4	TRBV9	ASSHPQGELAKNIQY
TRBJ2-1	TRBV5-4	ASSPPTSGYNEQF
TRBJ2-7	TRBV7-2	ASSLGGSRRGEQY
TRBJ2-7	TRBV3-1/TRBV3-2	ASSHGPQGGYEQY
TRBJ2-1	TRBV9	ASSVGSGEQF
TRBJ2-1	TRBV7-9	ASSFRQSYNEQF
TRBJ2-1	TRBV7-9	ASSLGGRGEQF
TRBJ2-7	TRBV15	ATADRPVSSYEQY
TRBJ1-4	TRBV11-1	ASSPGQENEKLF
TRBJ1-5	TRBV7-9	ASSSTSGRRQPQH
TRBJ2-7	TRBV11-1	ASSYPGLAGPPEQY
TRBJ2-3	TRBV10-3	AISAGGTGLTDTQY
TRBJ1-2	TRBV12-3/TRBV12-4	ASSYRRRGYT
TRBJ2-7	TRBV11-3	ASSWGLAGERY
TRBJ1-1	TRBV3-1/TRBV3-2	ASRGTGMYTEAF
TRBJ2-5	TRBV7-9	ASSAMGAGGVETQY
TRBJ2-2	TRBV7-9	ASSLPGGGAAGELF
TRBJ2-5	TRBV12-2	ASRPSEETQY
TRBJ2-5	TRBV11-2	ASSILKTGWETQY
TRBJ1-4	TRBV6-5	ASSRGVREKLF
TRBJ2-2	TRBV5-6	ASSPGTGPPGELF
TRBJ2-7	TRBV7-8	ASTSPGTGSYEQY
TRBJ2-7	TRBV4-3	ASSQGVASSNEQY
TRBJ1-6	TRBV7-9	ASSPRDSLSSYNSPLH
TRBJ2-1	TRBV15	ATDRDRGIYNEQF
TRBJ1-2	TRBV7-9	ASSSPDRDNYGYT
TRBJ2-1	TRBV7-9	ASSLVLAGVSNEQF
TRBJ1-2	TRBV4-3	ASSQAGTGAPHYGYT
TRBJ1-1	TRBV21-1	ASSKWGEAGTEAF
TRBJ2-2	TRBV18	ASSPPSSGELF
TRBJ1-5	TRBV7-9	ASSPGTGGAGPQH
TRBJ1-1	TRBV29-1	SVDKRGRLNTEAF
TRBJ2-3	TRBV5-6	ASSGGQGSDTQY
TRBJ2-3	TRBV18	ASSQMTGSYTDTQY
TRBJ2-2	TRBV30	AWGTSGNTGELF
TRBJ1-5	TRBV10-3	ATGTDSNQPQH
TRBJ2-2	TRBV19	ASTVQGNTGELF
TRBJ2-5	TRBV12-5	ASGLGTGGTQY
TRBJ2-1	TRBV9	ASSQTWDNPYNEQF
TRBJ1-2	TRBV30	AWARQGGYGYT
TRBJ2-7	TRBV3-1/TRBV3-2	ASSRPYEQY
TRBJ1-5	TRBV5-3	ARSLGPRQGHNQPQH
TRBJ2-2	TRBV27	ASRGTGNTGELF
TRBJ2-2	TRBV5-1	ASSFDRGGTGELF
TRBJ1-1	TRBV20-1	SASPGTGWNTEAF
TRBJ2-2	TRBV9	ASSLYLTMNTGELF
TRBJ2-3	TRBV9	ASSPGGASGTDTQY
TRBJ2-3	TRBV5-6	AYSSADTQY
TRBJ2-2	TRBV15	ATSRPGSGRNTGELF